This TCR beta chain originates from a study of metastatic and nonmetastatic thyroid tumors. Study-level results: It was reportedly found that TCR beta diversity was significantly higher in malignant thyroid tumors than in benign nodules, a difference seen in both blood and tumor samples.

By its share, this clone is medium-sized. The antigen is not known. TCRdb re-called the PCR reads via MiXCR. Among under 35,000 clones listed, around 25% were seen once. CDR1 and CDR2 (germline): MNHNS, SASEGT. Between the trimmed V and J ends, which lost 6 bases and 2 bases, there was a span of 14 bases. This CDR3 is 14 amino acids long. All patients reached thyroid surgery having received no treatment beforehand. This clonotype was sampled from a female donor with papillary thyroid cancer or a benign thyroid nodule (not recorded which). Some clones in this sample may be carry-over from other donors' samples. The specimen sequenced was blood. This sequence joins TRBV6-1 and TRBJ2-7; perhaps TRBD1 as D (6 bases). For the CDR3, the DNA is TGTGCCAGCAGAAGATCAGGGGACGCCTACGAGCAGTACTTC. Translating gives CASRRSGDAYEQYF.